The 14 T cell receptor beta chains in this list originate from one sample, sequenced in a study of PD-L1 blockade in urothelial cancer. Generated by immunoSEQ multiplex PCR, the TCRdb table keeps only in-frame clones and is missing some. The table lists about 80,000 clones, 87% of them singletons. This specimen consisted of PBMCs, obtained around atezolizumab (anti-PD-L1) treatment. These receptors were taken from a woman in her 70s with urothelial cancer.

The rearrangement joins TRBV30 to TRBJ1-5, with D unresolved. There are 13 residues in the CDR3. The germline V and J ends were trimmed by 2 bases and 1 base, with 6 bases remaining between them. Germline V CDR1 and CDR2: GTSNPN, SVGIG (reference sequence). As DNA, the CDR3 is TGTGCCTGGAGTCTGAGGAGCAATCAGCCCCAGCATTTT. Translation: CAWSLRSNQPQHF.

The chain links TRBV7-3 to TRBJ2-7; D is ambiguous. V was shortened by 2 bases and J by 0 bases, with 8 bases between the two germline ends. The CDR3 is made up of 14 amino acids. Germline V gene sequence: CDR1 SGHTA, CDR2 FQGTGA. The CDR3 sequence: CASSLGPTSYEQYF. DNA for the CDR3: TGTGCCAGCAGCTTAGGCCCCACCTCCTACGAGCAGTACTTC.

The V and J genes are TRBV4-1 and TRBJ2-5, with 9 positions matching TRBD2. Germline CDR1 MGHRA, CDR2 YSYEKL. Germline trimming cut 0 bases from V and 4 bases from J; bases unmatched to any gene: 9. This CDR3 is 17 amino acids long. The CDR3 reads CASSQEEASGELETQYF. For the CDR3, the DNA is TGCGCCAGCAGCCAAGAAGAGGCTAGCGGGGAATTAGAGACCCAGTACTTC.

The chain employs TRBV19 and TRBJ2-7; 10 positions agree with TRBD2. The CDR3 has 15 residues. Germline V lookup: CDR1 LNHDA, CDR2 SQIVND (reference sequence). Trimming removed 6 bases from V and 0 bases from J; junction bases left unmatched: 5. CDR3 region: CASRRTSGNSYEQYF. The CDR3, as DNA: TGTGCCAGTAGGAGGACTAGCGGTAACTCCTACGAGCAGTACTTC.

The J gene is TRBJ2-5, the V gene TRBV11-2; 9 positions agree with TRBD1. The CDR3 loop spans 15 amino acids. The germline CDR1 and CDR2 sequences are SGHAT and FQNNGV. J gave up 1 base and V 5 bases, and 5 bases lay outside the gene matches. CDR3 DNA sequence: TGTGCCAGCAGCCAAGACAGGGGGGTCCAAGAGACCCAGTACTTC. This sequence encodes CASSQDRGVQETQYF.

This sequence joins TRBV19 and TRBJ2-5; tentatively, D is TRBD1 (7 bases). Germline V lookup: CDR1 LNHDA, CDR2 SQIVND (reference sequence). V was clipped by 4 bases and J by 4 bases, with 10 bases between them. CDR3 length equals 13 residues. CDR3 protein: CASSNRGGETQYF. In nucleotides, the CDR3 is TGTGCCAGTAGTAACAGGGGAGGAGAGACCCAGTACTTC.

V gene TRBV5-3 combines with J gene TRBJ2-5; a possible D gene is TRBD2 (5 bases). TRBV5-3 carries the ORF label, with uncertain function. The V end lost 1 base, the J end lost 4 bases, and 14 bases lay between the germline ends. This CDR3 has 15 amino acids. The CDR3 nucleotides are TGTGCCAGAAGCTTGTTTAACCTGGCGGGAGAGACCCAGTACTTC. Protein product: CARSLFNLAGETQYF.

The CDR3 coding sequence is TGTGCTAGTGGTTTGACCGAGGGGGAGCTGTTTTTT. Its protein product is CASGLTEGELFF. This chain links TRBV12-5 with TRBJ2-2; D call uncertain. Germline CDR1 is LGHNT and CDR2 is FRNRAP. The ends were cut back, 2 bases at V and 8 bases at J, with 6 bases in the middle. The CDR3 consists of 12 residues.

This clone has more than one count but fewer than ten. The genes are TRBV6-6 and TRBJ2-7; a possible D gene is TRBD2 (5 bases). The CDR3 totals 12 residues. From germline, CDR1 is MNHNY and CDR2 SVGAGI (reference sequence). V lost 6 bases to trimming and J lost 3 bases, with 9 bases between them. This CDR3 reads CASSQAGYEQYF. Written as DNA, the CDR3 is TGTGCCAGCAGCCAGGCGGGCTACGAGCAGTACTTC.

The chain combines TRBV10-2 with TRBJ1-5, with TRBD1 identical over 7 bases. CDR1 and CDR2 (germline): WSHSY, SAAADI. This CDR3 spans 16 amino acids. The V and J ends lost 0 bases and 9 bases, in that order; junction bases with no gene match: 11. CDR3 DNA: TGCGCCAGCAGTGAGTCCGGGACAGCTTTCCTCGGGCCCCAGCATTTT. Amino acid sequence: CASSESGTAFLGPQHF.

The chain recombines TRBV7-3 with TRBJ2-1; 9 positions match TRBD1. This CDR3 region has 15 residues. The V gene end was trimmed by 5 bases and the J gene end by 6 bases; junction bases not matched to a gene: 8. Germline CDR1 and CDR2: SGHTA and FQGTGA. DNA of the CDR3: TGTGCCAGCAGCCCCGGGACAGGGTTTCTCAATGAGCAGTTCTTC. This codes for CASSPGTGFLNEQFF.

The V gene is TRBV2, the J gene TRBJ1-2; D is unclear. Trimming cost V 0 bases and J 2 bases, with 7 bases left between them. In germline, CDR1 is SNHLY, CDR2 FYNNEI. This CDR3 contains 14 residues. CDR3 residues: CASSEAATNYGYTF. The CDR3 nucleotides are TGTGCCAGCAGTGAAGCGGCAACAAACTATGGCTACACCTTC.

The rearrangement uses TRBV10-3 and TRBJ2-1; maybe TRBD1 (5 bases). Germline-derived CDR1 and CDR2 are ENHRY and SYGVKD. Trimming pared 11 bases from V and 0 bases from J, leaving 14 bases between. The CDR3 totals 14 residues. CDR3 amino acids: CAFSSRDSYNEQFF. CDR3 sequence (DNA): TGTGCCTTCTCCAGCAGGGACTCCTACAATGAGCAGTTCTTC.

This clone showed up just a few times. The chain has TRBV25-1 and TRBJ2-5, with 11 bases that match TRBD1. From germline, CDR1 is MGHDK and CDR2 SYGVNS. The CDR3 consists of 15 residues. The trim removed 7 bases at V and 2 bases at J, leaving 6 bases unmatched. The CDR3 nucleotides read TGTGCCAGCACCCCCGGGACAGGGGGGCAAGAGACCCAGTACTTC. It codes for CASTPGTGGQETQYF.